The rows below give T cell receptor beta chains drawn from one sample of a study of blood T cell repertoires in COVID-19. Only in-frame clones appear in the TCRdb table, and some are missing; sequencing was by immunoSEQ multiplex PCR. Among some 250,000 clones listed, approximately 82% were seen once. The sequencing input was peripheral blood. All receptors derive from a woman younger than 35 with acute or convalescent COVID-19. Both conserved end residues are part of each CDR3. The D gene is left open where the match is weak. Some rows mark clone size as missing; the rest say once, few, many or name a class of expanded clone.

TGTGCCACCAGTGATCCCCGCCAGGGCACCGGGGAGCTGTTTTTT	CATSDPRQGTGELFF	TRBV24-1	.	.	TRBJ2-2
TGTGCCAGTAGTAACGGGAGGGGTCCTAGCTCCTACAATGAGCAGTTCTTC	CASSNGRGPSSYNEQFF	TRBV19	.	TRBD2	TRBJ2-1
TGTGCCAGTAGTATTGCGGCGGCAGGGAAAACAGATACGCAGTATTTT	CASSIAAAGKTDTQYF	TRBV19	.	.	TRBJ2-3
TGTGCCTGGAGTGTAGGGACAGGGGCCGAGCAGTACTTC	CAWSVGTGAEQYF	TRBV30	.	TRBD1	TRBJ2-7
TGTGCCAGCAGCTGGGACAGGGCATCCGCAGATACGCAGTATTTT	CASSWDRASADTQYF	TRBV9	.	TRBD1	TRBJ2-3
TGCGCCAGCAGCCAAGATTATCGGGATCTCTACGAGCAGTACTTC	CASSQDYRDLYEQYF	TRBV4-1	.	.	TRBJ2-7
TGCGCCAGCAGCCAGGAACCGGGACAGGAAACCTACGAGCAGTACTTC	CASSQEPGQETYEQYF	TRBV4-1	.	TRBD1	TRBJ2-7
TGTGCCAGCAGCCAACAGGGGGCTCTCGAGCAGTACTTC	CASSQQGALEQYF	TRBV3-1/TRBV3-2	.	TRBD1	TRBJ2-7
TGTGCCAGCAGTTACGCGGGACAGGGGAACACCGGGGAGCTGTTTTTT	CASSYAGQGNTGELFF	TRBV6-5	few	TRBD1	TRBJ2-2
TGTGCCAGCAGCCGTTCCCAGGACAGTTTGAACACCGGGGAGCTGTTTTTT	CASSRSQDSLNTGELFF	TRBV14	.	.	TRBJ2-2
TGTGCCAGCAGCAAACAGGGTGGGGACACTGAAGCTTTCTTT	CASSKQGGDTEAFF	TRBV2	.	.	TRBJ1-1